These 20 T cell receptor beta chains were all obtained from the same sample, sequenced in a study of T-cell reconstitution after alpha-beta-depleted transplantation in children. As it was prepared, the TCRbeta library received unique molecular identifiers. A single record per CDR3 protein comes from TCRdb applying MiXCR to the PCR reads. The sample yields about 340,000 distinct CDR3 sequences, approximately 10% seen once. The sequencing here drew on PBMCs from the stem cell graft donor, taken from the stem cell graft. The receptor set was obtained from a human donor who donated a stem cell graft to a child with acute lymphoblastic leukemia.

This clonotype appeared many times. This chain links TRBV6-5 with TRBJ1-6, with TRBD1 matching over 9 bases. Germline values: CDR1 MNHEY, CDR2 SVGAGI. V gave up 4 bases and J gave up 10 bases; unmatched junction bases: 5. CDR3 size: 14 residues. The CDR3 loop reads CASSLGTGTSPLHF. The CDR3 DNA sequence: TGTGCCAGCAGTTTAGGGACAGGGACCTCACCCCTCCACTTT.

The J gene is TRBJ2-1, the V gene TRBV5-1, with D maybe TRBD1 (6 bases). V was pared by 1 base and J by 6 bases, with 20 bases between. From germline, CDR1 is SGHRS and CDR2 YFSETQ. CDR3 length equals 17 residues. The CDR3 nucleotides are TGCGCCAGCAGCTTGCTCCAGGGGATTATAGGGCTCAATGAGCAGTTCTTC. It is translated as CASSLLQGIIGLNEQFF.

This clonotype was detected a few times. J is TRBJ1-5 and V is TRBV12-3 or TRBV12-4; D remains ambiguous. The CDR3 contains 16 residues. V was pared by 7 bases and J by 4 bases, with 20 bases between. The CDR3, as DNA: TGTGCCAGCACACCGACCGTATGGGAAAGTAATCAGCCCCAGCATTTT. This codes for CASTPTVWESNQPQHF.

The V call is TRBV6-2 or TRBV6-3, the J call TRBJ1-4; TRBD1 aligns across 10 bases. The V and J ends lost 10 bases and 5 bases, in that order; junction bases with no gene match: 13. The length of the CDR3 is 16 residues. Germline CDR1 and CDR2: MNHEY and SVGEGT. The CDR3 DNA reads TGTGCCACCATCCGGGGACAGGGGCGTTTAAATGAAAAACTGTTTTTT. The encoded protein is CATIRGQGRLNEKLFF.

This clonotype was recorded at least ten times. This rearrangement joins TRBV5-4 to TRBJ1-6; D is undetermined. V lost 1 base to trimming and J lost 10 bases, with 15 bases between them. This CDR3 spans 15 amino acids. Germline V lookup: CDR1 SGHNT, CDR2 YYREEE (reference sequence). The CDR3 loop is CASSLWARADSPLHF. CDR3 sequence (DNA): TGTGCCAGCAGCTTGTGGGCCCGCGCGGACTCACCCCTCCACTTT.

The V gene is TRBV28, the J gene TRBJ2-2, with 8 nucleotides matching TRBD1. CDR1 and CDR2 (germline): MDHEN, SYDVKM. V shed 6 bases, J shed 12 bases, and the junction held 12 bases outside the gene matches. The CDR3 length is 14 residues. DNA of the CDR3: TGTGCCAGCAGCCTAACAGGGGGACTGGGGAAGCTGTTTTTT. Translated, it gives CASSLTGGLGKLFF.

In this sample, this clonotype turned up a few times. The chain couples TRBV11-2 to TRBJ1-1; D unresolved. CDR1 is SGHAT, CDR2 FQNNGV, per germline. V lost 5 bases to trimming and J lost 6 bases, with 10 bases between them. The CDR3 extends over 12 amino acids. The CDR3 region has the DNA TGTGCCAGCAGCCAGACATCCCCTGAAGCTTTCTTT. It encodes CASSQTSPEAFF. The full variable domain, completed using reference TRBV11-2 and TRBJ1-1, is EAGVAQSPRYKIIEKRQSVAFWCNPISGHATLYWYQQILGQGPKLLIQFQNNGVVDDSQLPKDRFSAERLKGVDSTLKIQPAKLEDSAVYLCASSQTSPEAFFGQGTRLTVV.

This chain connects TRBV28 to TRBJ1-5; the match to TRBD1 covers 8 bases. This CDR3 comprises 15 residues. V was clipped by 5 bases and J by 7 bases; unmatched bases: 10. CDR1 and CDR2 from the germline V gene are MDHEN and SYDVKM. The CDR3 DNA reads as TGTGCCAGCAGTGCAGGGGGCGTAGGGATGCAGCCCCAGCATTTT. Amino acid sequence: CASSAGGVGMQPQHF.

V usage is TRBV5-1 and J usage is TRBJ1-2; D may be TRBD1 (5 bases). The CDR3 is 14 amino acids. Germline CDR1 and CDR2: SGHRS and YFSETQ. V was shortened by 3 bases and J by 6 bases, with 15 bases between the two germline ends. Here the CDR3 DNA reads TGCGCCAGCAGCTCCCAGGGAGGGGTCGATGGCTACACCTTC. This codes for CASSSQGGVDGYTF. Together with reference TRBV5-1 and TRBJ1-2, the CDR3 gives the full variable domain: KAGVTQTPRYLIKTRGQQVTLSCSPISGHRSVSWYQQTPGQGLQFLFEYFSETQRNKGNFPGRFSGRQFSNSRSEMNVSTLELGDSALYLCASSSQGGVDGYTFGSGTRLTVV.

The genes are TRBV10-3 and TRBJ1-5; 8 bases map to TRBD1. Germline-derived CDR1 and CDR2 are ENHRY and SYGVKD. The length of the CDR3 is 14 residues. The V gene end was trimmed by 6 bases and the J gene end by 6 bases; junction bases not matched to a gene: 7. CDR3 region: CAISEGQVSQPQHF. The CDR3, as DNA: TGTGCCATCAGCGAGGGACAGGTCAGTCAGCCCCAGCATTTT.

This clonotype was observed at least ten times. The chain combines TRBV7-8 with TRBJ2-3; 9 bases map to TRBD1. Germline CDR1 SGHVS, CDR2 FQNEAQ. Trimming cost V 4 bases and J 3 bases; bases outside gene matches: 8. This CDR3 has 16 residues. The CDR3 region has the DNA TGTGCCAGCAGCTATGGGACAGGGAGTCGGACAGATACGCAGTATTTT. Encoded protein: CASSYGTGSRTDTQYF.

The sample holds a few counts of this clonotype. The chain has TRBV6-2 or TRBV6-3 and TRBJ2-1, with 7 bases aligning to TRBD2. The V segment lost 6 bases and the J segment 8 bases; nucleotides outside the gene matches: 16. The CDR3 is 16 residues long. The germline V gene encodes CDR1 MNHEY and CDR2 SVGEGT. CDR3 bases: TGTGCCAGCAGAATACCCGCTAGCGGAAAACCCCATGAGCAGTTCTTC. It codes for CASRIPASGKPHEQFF.

This chain joins TRBV20-1 and TRBJ1-2; TRBD1 aligns across 7 bases. The germline V gene encodes CDR1 DFQATT and CDR2 SNEGSKA (reference sequence). The CDR3 is made up of 13 amino acids. V trimming: 5 bases; J trimming: 7 bases; junction bases outside the gene matches: 10. The CDR3 DNA sequence: TGCAGTGCTGGCGGACAGGCGGGAGGTGGCTACACCTTC. Translating gives CSAGGQAGGGYTF.

This clonotype was counted only a few times. The rearrangement links TRBV5-6 to TRBJ2-3; D is perhaps TRBD2 (5 bases). Germline lookup yields CDR1 SGHDT and CDR2 YYEEEE. Trimming removed 0 bases from V and 2 bases from J, with 13 bases in between. This CDR3 has 16 amino acids. The CDR3 sequence: CASSLAGEGLTDTQYF. For the CDR3, the DNA is TGTGCCAGCAGCTTGGCCGGGGAAGGTCTCACAGATACGCAGTATTTT.

J is TRBJ2-7 and V is TRBV7-9; tentatively, D is TRBD1 (6 bases). The CDR3 is made up of 15 amino acids. V gave up 5 bases and J gave up 6 bases, with 20 bases separating them. Germline V lookup: CDR1 SEHNR, CDR2 FQNEAQ (reference sequence). CDR3 nucleotide sequence: TGTGCCAGCAGCGACTCAGAGGGACACCGCGCCGAGCAGTACTTC. Translating it yields CASSDSEGHRAEQYF.

The J gene is TRBJ2-1, the V gene TRBV12-3 or TRBV12-4, with TRBD2 matching 9 bases. The junction had 5 bases not matched to a gene; V was cut back by 1 base and J by 7 bases. CDR3 size: 15 residues. CDR3 nucleotide sequence: TGTGCCAGCAGTTTAGGGGGCGGGAGGGCGAATGAGCAGTTCTTC. Its protein product is CASSLGGGRANEQFF.

This clonotype was counted only a few times. The chain links TRBV24-1 to TRBJ2-1, with TRBD2 matching 12 bases. The CDR3 contains 16 residues. CDR1 KGHDR and CDR2 SFDVKD come from the germline V gene. V lost 4 bases and J lost 7; bases outside the gene matches: 7. This chain's CDR3 is CATSDPTSGRTNEQFF. In DNA, the CDR3 is TGTGCCACCAGTGACCCCACTAGCGGGAGGACGAATGAGCAGTTCTTC.

This clonotype was observed a handful of times. The J gene is TRBJ2-2, the V gene TRBV6-2 or TRBV6-3, with TRBD2 identical over 11 bases. Per the germline V gene, CDR1 is MNHEY and CDR2 is SVGEGT. With 5 bases clipped from V and 1 base from J, the junction kept 3 bases outside the gene matches. The CDR3 spans 16 residues. The CDR3, as DNA: TGTGCCAGCAGTCGTGGACTAGCGGGGAACACCGGGGAGCTGTTTTTT. It encodes CASSRGLAGNTGELFF.

V and J are TRBV19 and TRBJ1-1; unclear D gene. This CDR3 is 14 amino acids long. The V end was cut by 1 base, the J end by 0 bases, with 6 bases between. Germline loops: CDR1 LNHDA, CDR2 SQIVND (reference sequence). The DNA of the CDR3 is TGTGCCAGTAGTATAGCATACATGAACACTGAAGCTTTCTTT. This gives the protein CASSIAYMNTEAFF.

This clonotype has at least ten counts. The V and J genes are TRBV5-1 and TRBJ2-2; D may be TRBD2 (6 bases). V was trimmed by 6 bases and J by 5 bases, leaving 14 bases between them. There are 14 residues in the CDR3. Per germline, CDR1 SGHRS and CDR2 YFSETQ. CDR3: CASMDGRRTGELFF. The CDR3 DNA reads TGCGCCAGCATGGATGGGAGGAGAACCGGGGAGCTGTTTTTT.